This T cell receptor beta chain is drawn from a study of cytomegalovirus exposure and HLA in healthy donors. Study-level background: Early released data had around 89 million unique TCRs, all coming from HLA-typed donors. Study findings and constraints: Specificity for CMV antigens was confirmed in vitro for a few of the CMV-associated chains.

PCR employed 60 Vbeta and 13 Jbeta primers. Assay: immunoSEQ multiplex PCR; the TCRdb copy retains only in-frame clones and omits some. This repertoire shows some 110,000 clones, roughly 79% found once; its top ten account for about 3.8%. Details on this clone: The antigen remains unidentified.

Germline-derived CDR1 and CDR2 are SGHRS and YFSETQ. This CDR3 contains 14 residues. The V and J ends lost 6 bases and 2 bases respectively, with 11 bases between them. This receptor was taken from a woman younger than 45 in good health and CMV-seronegative. The sample was PBMCs. J is TRBJ2-2 and V is TRBV5-1, with D perhaps TRBD1 (6 bases). CDR3 amino acids: CASTRGTNTGELFF. The CDR3 region has the DNA TGCGCCAGCACCAGGGGAACAAACACCGGGGAGCTGTTTTTT.